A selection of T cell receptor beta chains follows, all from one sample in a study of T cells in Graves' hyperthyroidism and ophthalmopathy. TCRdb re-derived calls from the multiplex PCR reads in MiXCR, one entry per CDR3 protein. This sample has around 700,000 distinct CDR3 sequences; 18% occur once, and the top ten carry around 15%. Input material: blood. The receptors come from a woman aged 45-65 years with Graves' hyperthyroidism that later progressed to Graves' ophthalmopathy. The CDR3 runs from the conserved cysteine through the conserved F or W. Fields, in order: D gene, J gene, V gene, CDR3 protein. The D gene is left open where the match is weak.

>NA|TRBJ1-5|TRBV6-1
CAGAHLPGGNQPQHF
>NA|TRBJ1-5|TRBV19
CASSIGYSNQPQHF
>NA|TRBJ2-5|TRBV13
CASSPSRGLSETQYF
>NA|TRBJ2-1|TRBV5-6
CASSFTSYNEQFF
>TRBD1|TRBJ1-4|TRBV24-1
CATSDSGTGATNEKLFF
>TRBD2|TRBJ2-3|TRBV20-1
CSARGDYTDTQYF
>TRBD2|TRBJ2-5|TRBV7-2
CASSLAGLAASSDETQYF
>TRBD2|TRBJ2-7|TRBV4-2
CASSQTGGGGYEQYF
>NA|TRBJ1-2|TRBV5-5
CASSLGERSYGYTF
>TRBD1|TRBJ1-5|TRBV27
CASNPTGGNQPQHF
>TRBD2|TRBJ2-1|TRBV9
CASSPKRGGSNEQFF
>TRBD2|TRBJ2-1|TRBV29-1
CSVVLAGVLYSYNEQFF
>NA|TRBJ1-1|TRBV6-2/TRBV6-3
CASRSERGLLTEAFF
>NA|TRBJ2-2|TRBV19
CASSGAGQGNTGELFF
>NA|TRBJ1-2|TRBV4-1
CASSQLGDYGYTF
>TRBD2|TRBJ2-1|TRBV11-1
CASSLFGSGTYNEQFF
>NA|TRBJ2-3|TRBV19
CATDRGPEGTQYF
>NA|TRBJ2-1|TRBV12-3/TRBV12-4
CASSLSGDNEQFF
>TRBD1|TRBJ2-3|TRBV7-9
CASSPRDRGPGDTQYF
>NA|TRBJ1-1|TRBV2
CAGRGIEHTEAFF
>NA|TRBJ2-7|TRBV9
CASSGGEGLHEQYF
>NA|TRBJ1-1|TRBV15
CATSKGTSMNTEAFF
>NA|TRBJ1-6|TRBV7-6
CASSLGPGYNSPLHF
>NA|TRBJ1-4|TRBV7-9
CASSNQGNLGEKLFF
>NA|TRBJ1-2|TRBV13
CASSLEAGKVVYDYGYTF
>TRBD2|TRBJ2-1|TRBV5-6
CASSSRGGRQFF
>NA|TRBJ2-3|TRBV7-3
CASSLGQLGAVSGIRTDTQYF
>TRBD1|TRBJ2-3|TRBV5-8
CASSSESRGIGDTQYF
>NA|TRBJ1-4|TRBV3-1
CASSRWTAEKLFF
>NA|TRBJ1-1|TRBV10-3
CAISDLVGNTEAFF
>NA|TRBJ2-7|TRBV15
CATGEKWGEQYF
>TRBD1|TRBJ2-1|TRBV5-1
CASSNTLTGSSYNEQFF
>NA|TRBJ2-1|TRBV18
CASSPPDSYNEQFF
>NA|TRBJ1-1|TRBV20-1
CSAKDNLNTEAFF
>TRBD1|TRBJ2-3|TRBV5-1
CASSVRTGQNPPDTQYF
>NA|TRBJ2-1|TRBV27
CASSLLVATAYNEQFF
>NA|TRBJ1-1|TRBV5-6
CASSHHPIGEAFF
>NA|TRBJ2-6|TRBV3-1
CASSQPGSGANVLTF
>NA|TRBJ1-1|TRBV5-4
CASSLRSGETTEAFF
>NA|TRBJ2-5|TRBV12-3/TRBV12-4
CASSKGLGQETQYF
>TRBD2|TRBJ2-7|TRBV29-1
CSVRVSGGYEQYF
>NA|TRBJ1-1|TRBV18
CASSPIRDTEAFF
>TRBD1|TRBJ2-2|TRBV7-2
CASSPTGYNGELFF
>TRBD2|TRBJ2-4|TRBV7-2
CASSLAGRGNIQYF
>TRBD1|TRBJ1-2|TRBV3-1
CASSRGTGGRYGYTF
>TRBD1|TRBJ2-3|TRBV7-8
CASSLRGPTSPGTGDTQYF
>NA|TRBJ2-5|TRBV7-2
CASSKMGSETQYF
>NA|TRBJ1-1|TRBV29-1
CSETTVNTEAFF
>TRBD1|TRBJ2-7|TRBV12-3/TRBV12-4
CASSASRDRGYEQYF
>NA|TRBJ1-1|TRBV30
CACDSKSNTEAFF
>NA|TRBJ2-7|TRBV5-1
CASSLSGNEQYF
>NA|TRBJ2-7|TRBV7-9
CASSLGMDSSYEQYF
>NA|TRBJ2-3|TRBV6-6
CASSYSKGSFAGRTDTQYF